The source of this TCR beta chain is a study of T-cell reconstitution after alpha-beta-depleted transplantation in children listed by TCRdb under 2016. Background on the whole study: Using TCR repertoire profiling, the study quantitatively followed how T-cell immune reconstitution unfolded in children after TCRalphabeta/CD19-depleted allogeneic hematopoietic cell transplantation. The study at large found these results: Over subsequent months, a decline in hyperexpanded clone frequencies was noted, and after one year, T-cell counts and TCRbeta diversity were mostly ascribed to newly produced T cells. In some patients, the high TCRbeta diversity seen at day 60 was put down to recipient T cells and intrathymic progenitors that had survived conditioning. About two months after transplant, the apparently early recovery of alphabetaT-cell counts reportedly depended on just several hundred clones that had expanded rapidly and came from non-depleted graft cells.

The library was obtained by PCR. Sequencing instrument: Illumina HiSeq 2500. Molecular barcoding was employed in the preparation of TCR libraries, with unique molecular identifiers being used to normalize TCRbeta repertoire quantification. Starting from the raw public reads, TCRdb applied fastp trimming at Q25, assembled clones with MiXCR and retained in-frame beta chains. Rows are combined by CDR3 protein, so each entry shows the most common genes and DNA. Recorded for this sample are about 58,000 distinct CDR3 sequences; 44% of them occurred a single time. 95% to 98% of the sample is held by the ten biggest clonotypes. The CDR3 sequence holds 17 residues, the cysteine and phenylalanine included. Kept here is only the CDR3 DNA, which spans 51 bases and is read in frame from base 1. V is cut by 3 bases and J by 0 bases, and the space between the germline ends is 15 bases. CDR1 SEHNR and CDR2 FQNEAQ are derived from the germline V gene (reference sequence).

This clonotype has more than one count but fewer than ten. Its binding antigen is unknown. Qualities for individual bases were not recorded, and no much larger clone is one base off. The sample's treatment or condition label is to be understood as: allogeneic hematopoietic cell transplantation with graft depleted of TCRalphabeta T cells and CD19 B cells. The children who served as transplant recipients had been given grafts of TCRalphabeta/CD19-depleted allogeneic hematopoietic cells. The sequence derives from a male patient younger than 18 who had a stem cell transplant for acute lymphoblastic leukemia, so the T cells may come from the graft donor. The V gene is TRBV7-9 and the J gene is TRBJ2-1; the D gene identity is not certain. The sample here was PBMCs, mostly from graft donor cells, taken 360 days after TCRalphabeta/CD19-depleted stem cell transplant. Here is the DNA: TGTGCCAGCAGCTTTAACCCCAAACCCGCCTCCTACAATGAGCAGTTCTTC. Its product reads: CASSFNPKPASYNEQFF.